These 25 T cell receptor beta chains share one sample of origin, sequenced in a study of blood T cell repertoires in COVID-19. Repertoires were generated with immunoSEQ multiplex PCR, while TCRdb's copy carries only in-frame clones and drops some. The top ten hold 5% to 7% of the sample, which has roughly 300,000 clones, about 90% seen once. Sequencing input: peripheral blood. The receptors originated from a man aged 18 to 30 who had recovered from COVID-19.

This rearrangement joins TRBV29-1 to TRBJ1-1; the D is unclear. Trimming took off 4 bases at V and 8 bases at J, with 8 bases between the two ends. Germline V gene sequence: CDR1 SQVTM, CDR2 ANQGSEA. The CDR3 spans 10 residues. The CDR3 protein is CSVVALEAFF. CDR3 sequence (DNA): TGCAGCGTTGTGGCATTGGAAGCTTTCTTT.

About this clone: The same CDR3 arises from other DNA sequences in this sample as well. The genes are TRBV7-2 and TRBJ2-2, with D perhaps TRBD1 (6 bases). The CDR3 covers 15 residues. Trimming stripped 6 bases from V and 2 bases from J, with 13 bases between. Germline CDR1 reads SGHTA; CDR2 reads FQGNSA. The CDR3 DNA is TGTGCCAGCAGTTACGGACAGACTAACACCGGGGAGCTGTTTTTT. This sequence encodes CASSYGQTNTGELFF.

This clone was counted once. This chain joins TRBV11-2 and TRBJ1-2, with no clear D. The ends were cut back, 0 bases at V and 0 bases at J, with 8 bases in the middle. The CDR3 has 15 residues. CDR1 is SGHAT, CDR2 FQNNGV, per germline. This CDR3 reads CASSLEGRPNYGYTF. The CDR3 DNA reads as TGTGCCAGCAGCTTAGAAGGGAGACCTAACTATGGCTACACCTTC.

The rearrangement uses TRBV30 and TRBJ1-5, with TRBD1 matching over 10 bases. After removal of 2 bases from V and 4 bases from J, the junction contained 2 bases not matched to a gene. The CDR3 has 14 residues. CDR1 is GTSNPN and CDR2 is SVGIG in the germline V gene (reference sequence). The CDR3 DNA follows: TGTGCCTGGAGTCAGGGACAGGGGAATCAGCCCCAGCATTTT. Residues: CAWSQGQGNQPQHF.

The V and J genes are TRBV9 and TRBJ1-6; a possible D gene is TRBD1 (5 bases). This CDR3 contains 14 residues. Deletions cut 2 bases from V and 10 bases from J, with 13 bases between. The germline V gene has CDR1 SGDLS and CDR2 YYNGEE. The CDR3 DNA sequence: TGTGCCAGCAGCGTTACGGGGGTAGGATCACCCCTCCACTTT. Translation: CASSVTGVGSPLHF.

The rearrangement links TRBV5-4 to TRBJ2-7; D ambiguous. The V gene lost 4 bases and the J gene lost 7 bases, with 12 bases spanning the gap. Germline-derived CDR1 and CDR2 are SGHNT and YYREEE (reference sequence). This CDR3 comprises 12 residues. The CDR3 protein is CASSRPAGEQYF. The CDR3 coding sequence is TGTGCCAGCAGCCGACCGGCCGGGGAGCAGTACTTC.

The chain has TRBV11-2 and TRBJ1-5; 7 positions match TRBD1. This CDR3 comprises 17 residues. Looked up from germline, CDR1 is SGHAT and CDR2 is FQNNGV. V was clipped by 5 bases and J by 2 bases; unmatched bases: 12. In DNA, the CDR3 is TGTGCCAGCAGCGAACAGGGGCTCCAGGGTGGCAATCAGCCCCAGCATTTT. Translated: CASSEQGLQGGNQPQHF. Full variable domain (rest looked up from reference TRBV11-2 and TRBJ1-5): EAGVAQSPRYKIIEKRQSVAFWCNPISGHATLYWYQQILGQGPKLLIQFQNNGVVDDSQLPKDRFSAERLKGVDSTLKIQPAKLEDSAVYLCASSEQGLQGGNQPQHFGDGTRLSIL.

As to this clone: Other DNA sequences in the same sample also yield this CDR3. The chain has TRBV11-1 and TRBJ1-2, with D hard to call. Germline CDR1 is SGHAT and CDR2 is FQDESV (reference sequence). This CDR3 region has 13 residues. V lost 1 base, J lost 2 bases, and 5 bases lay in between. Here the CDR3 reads CASSLESNYGYTF. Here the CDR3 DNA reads TGTGCCAGCAGCTTAGAGAGCAACTATGGCTACACCTTC.

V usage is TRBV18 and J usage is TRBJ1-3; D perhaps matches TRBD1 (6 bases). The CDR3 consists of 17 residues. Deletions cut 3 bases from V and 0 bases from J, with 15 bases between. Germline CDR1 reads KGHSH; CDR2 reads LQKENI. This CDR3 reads CASSPPMTGSSGNTIYF. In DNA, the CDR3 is TGTGCCAGCTCACCCCCCATGACAGGCAGCTCTGGAAACACCATATATTTT.

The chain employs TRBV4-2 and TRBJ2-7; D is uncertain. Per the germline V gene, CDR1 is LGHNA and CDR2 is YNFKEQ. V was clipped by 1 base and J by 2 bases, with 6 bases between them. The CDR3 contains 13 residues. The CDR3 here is CASSQVPTYEQYF. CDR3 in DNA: TGTGCCAGCAGCCAAGTGCCTACCTACGAGCAGTACTTC.

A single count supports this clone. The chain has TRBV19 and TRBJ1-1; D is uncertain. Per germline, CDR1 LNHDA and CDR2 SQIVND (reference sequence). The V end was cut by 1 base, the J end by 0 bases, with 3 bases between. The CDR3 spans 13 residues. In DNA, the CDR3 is TGTGCCAGTAGTATAGCAATGAACACTGAAGCTTTCTTT. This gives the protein CASSIAMNTEAFF. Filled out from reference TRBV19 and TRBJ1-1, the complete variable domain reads DGGITQSPKYLFRKEGQNVTLSCEQNLNHDAMYWYRQDPGQGLRLIYYSQIVNDFQKGDIAEGYSVSREKKESFPLTVTSAQKNPTAFYLCASSIAMNTEAFFGQGTRLTVV.

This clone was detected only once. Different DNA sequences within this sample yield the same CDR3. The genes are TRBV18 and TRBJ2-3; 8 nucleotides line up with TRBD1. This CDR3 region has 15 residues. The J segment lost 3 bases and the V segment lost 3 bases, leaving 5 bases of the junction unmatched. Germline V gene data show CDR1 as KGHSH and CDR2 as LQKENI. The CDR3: CASSPGQGGTDTQYF. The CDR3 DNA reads TGTGCCAGCTCACCCGGACAGGGTGGGACAGATACGCAGTATTTT.

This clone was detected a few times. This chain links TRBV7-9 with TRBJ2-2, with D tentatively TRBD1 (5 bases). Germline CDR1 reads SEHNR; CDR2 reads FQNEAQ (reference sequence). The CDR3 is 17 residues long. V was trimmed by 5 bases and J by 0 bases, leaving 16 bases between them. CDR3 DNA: TGTGCCAGCAGCCAAGACCACAGGTTATCGAACACCGGGGAGCTGTTTTTT. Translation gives CASSQDHRLSNTGELFF. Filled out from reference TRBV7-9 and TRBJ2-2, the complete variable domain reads DTGVSQNPRHKITKRGQNVTFRCDPISEHNRLYWYRQTLGQGPEFLTYFQNEAQLEKSRLLSDRFSAERPKGSFSTLEIQRTEQGDSAMYLCASSQDHRLSNTGELFFGEGSRLTVL.

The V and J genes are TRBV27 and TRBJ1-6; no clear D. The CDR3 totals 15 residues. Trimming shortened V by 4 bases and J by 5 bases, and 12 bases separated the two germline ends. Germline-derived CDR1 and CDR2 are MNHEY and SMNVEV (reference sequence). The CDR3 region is CASSYRGQDNSPLHF. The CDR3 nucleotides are TGTGCCAGCAGTTACAGAGGGCAGGATAATTCACCCCTCCACTTT.

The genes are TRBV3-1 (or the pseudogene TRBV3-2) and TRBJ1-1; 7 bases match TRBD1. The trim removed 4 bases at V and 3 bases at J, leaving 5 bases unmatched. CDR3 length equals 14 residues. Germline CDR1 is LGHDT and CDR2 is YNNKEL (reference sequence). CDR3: CASSPSGGHTEAFF. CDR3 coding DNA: TGTGCCAGCAGCCCTTCAGGGGGTCACACTGAAGCTTTCTTT.

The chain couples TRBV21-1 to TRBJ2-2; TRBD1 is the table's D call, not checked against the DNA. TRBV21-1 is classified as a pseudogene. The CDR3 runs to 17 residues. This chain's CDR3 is CASLSRPRDRATGELFF. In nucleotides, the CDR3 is TGTGCCAGCCTCTCTCGACCCCGGGACAGGGCCACCGGGGAGCTGTTTTTT.

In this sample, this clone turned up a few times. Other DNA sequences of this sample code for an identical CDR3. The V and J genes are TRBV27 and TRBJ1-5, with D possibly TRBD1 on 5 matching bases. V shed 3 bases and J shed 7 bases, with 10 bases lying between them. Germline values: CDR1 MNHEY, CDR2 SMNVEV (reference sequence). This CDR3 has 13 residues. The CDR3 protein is CASSFRGGQPQHF. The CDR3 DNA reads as TGTGCCAGCAGTTTTAGGGGCGGACAGCCCCAGCATTTT.

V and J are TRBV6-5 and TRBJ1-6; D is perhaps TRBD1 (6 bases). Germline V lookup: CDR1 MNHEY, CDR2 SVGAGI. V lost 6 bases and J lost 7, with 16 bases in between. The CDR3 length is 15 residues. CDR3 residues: CASRFLQGGNSPLHF. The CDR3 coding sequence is TGTGCCAGCAGATTTCTACAGGGTGGAAATTCACCCCTCCACTTT.

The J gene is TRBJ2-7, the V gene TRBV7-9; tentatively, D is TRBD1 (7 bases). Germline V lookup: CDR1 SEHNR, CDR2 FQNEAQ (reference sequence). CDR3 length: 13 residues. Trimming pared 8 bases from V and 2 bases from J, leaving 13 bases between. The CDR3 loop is CASRGGGTYEQYF. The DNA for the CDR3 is TGTGCCAGCCGAGGGGGCGGGACCTACGAGCAGTACTTC.

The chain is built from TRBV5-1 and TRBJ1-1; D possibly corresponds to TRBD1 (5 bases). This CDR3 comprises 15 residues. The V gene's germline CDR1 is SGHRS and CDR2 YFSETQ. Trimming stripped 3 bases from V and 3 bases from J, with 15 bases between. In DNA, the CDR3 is TGCGCCAGCAGCTCGACAGTCGCGACTGACACTGAAGCTTTCTTT. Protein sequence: CASSSTVATDTEAFF.

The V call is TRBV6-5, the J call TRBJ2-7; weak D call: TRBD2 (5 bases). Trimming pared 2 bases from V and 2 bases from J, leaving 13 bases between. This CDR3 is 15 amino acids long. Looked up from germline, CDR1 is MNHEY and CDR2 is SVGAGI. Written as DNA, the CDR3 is TGTGCCAGCAGTTACGGCCGGACGGAGGCCTACGAGCAGTACTTC. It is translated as CASSYGRTEAYEQYF.

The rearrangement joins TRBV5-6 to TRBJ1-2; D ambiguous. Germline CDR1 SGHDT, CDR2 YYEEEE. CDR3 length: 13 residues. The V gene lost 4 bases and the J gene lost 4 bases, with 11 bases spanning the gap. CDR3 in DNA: TGTGCCAGCAGCGTGGCCCGGGGCTATGGCTACACCTTC. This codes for CASSVARGYGYTF.

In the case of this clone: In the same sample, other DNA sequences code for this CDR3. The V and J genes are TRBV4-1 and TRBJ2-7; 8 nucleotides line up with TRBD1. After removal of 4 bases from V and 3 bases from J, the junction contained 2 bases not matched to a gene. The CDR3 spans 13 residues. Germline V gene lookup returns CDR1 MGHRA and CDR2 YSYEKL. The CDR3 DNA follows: TGCGCCAGCAGCCTTGACAGGGGCTACGAGCAGTACTTC. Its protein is CASSLDRGYEQYF.

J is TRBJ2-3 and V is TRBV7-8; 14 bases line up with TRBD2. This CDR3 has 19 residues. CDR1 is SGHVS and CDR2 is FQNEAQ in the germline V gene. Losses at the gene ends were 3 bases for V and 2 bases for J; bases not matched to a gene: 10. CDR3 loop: CASSFWTETSGGATDTQYF. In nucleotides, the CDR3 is TGTGCCAGCAGCTTTTGGACAGAGACTAGCGGGGGGGCCACAGATACGCAGTATTTT.

The CDR3 nucleotides are TGTGCCAGCAGCCGAATCGACAGCGCCAATTCACCCCTCCACTTT. Amino acid sequence: CASSRIDSANSPLHF. This sequence joins TRBV14 and TRBJ1-6, with a tentative D call TRBD1 (5 bases). This CDR3 has 15 amino acids. The V gene's germline CDR1 is SGHDN and CDR2 FVKESK. V was pared by 4 bases and J by 7 bases, with 14 bases between.